Given below is one T cell receptor beta chain in context. Its antigen is as yet unknown. The germline V gene has CDR1 SGHDN and CDR2 FVKESK. The CDR3 has 13 residues. V gave up 7 bases and J gave up 6 bases, with 14 bases separating them. This entry belongs to a study of memory CD4+ T cells and cytomegalovirus serostatus. The overall study: Of the healthy Belgian adults, 9 were CMV seropositive and 20 to 30 seronegative. Study-level results: Each of fewer than 80 CMV-associated TCRbeta sequences occurred in one to five individuals.

Sequencing used immunoSEQ multiplex PCR; TCRdb keeps in-frame clones, though not all of them. Of under 80,000 clones in the sample, around 78% were seen once. Single viable CD3+CD4+CD8-CD45RO+ cells were sorted as the memory CD4+ T cells. Serostatus was set by detecting CMV pp150, pp28, p38, p52 IgG. CD4+ T cells were isolated by positive magnetic selection. The sequencing sample was made of memory CD4+ T cells from blood. The chain has TRBV14 and TRBJ2-3; no reliable D call. The receptor's source is an adult in good health and CMV-seropositive. The CDR3: CASTITIGDTQYF. CDR3 DNA sequence: TGTGCCAGCACCATCACTATCGGGGATACGCAGTATTTT.